The 17 T cell receptor beta chains reported below all come from one sample, sequenced in a study of T cell responses to AZD1222 COVID-19 vaccine. The data were produced by immunoSEQ multiplex PCR, yet TCRdb's version contains in-frame clones alone and is incomplete. The profile shows 95,000 to 150,000 clones, more than 85% of them singletons. Sequenced here: peripheral blood, sampled on day 0 of MenACWY control vaccination. The receptor set was obtained from an adult in good health.

This chain connects TRBV21-1 to TRBJ1-2; the table's D call TRBD1 went unverified against the DNA. TRBV21-1 is reported as a pseudogene. CDR3 length: 16 amino acids. The CDR3 loop reads CASSKEGRTAYYGYTF. CDR3 in DNA: TGTGCCAGCAGCAAAGAGGGCCGGACAGCCTACTATGGCTACACCTTC.

The chain has TRBV5-1 and TRBJ1-2; 7 positions match TRBD1. V was pared by 5 bases and J by 4 bases, with 8 bases of the junction left unmatched. Germline V gene sequence: CDR1 SGHRS, CDR2 YFSETQ. CDR3 length equals 14 residues. CDR3 bases: TGCGCCAGCAGAAGGACAGGAGAATTCTATGGCTACACCTTC. Amino acid sequence: CASRRTGEFYGYTF.

This chain joins TRBV4-1 and TRBJ1-1; D possibly corresponds to TRBD1 (6 bases). There are 14 residues in the CDR3. Germline loops: CDR1 MGHRA, CDR2 YSYEKL. V was cut by 2 bases and J by 5 bases, with 12 bases left in between. The CDR3 DNA reads TGCGCCAGCAGCCAACAGGGGTTGGAGACTGAAGCTTTCTTT. As protein: CASSQQGLETEAFF.

The genes are TRBV5-1 and TRBJ1-2, with D maybe TRBD1 (6 bases). The V end lost 0 bases, the J end lost 1 base, and 10 bases lay between the germline ends. Germline CDR1 is SGHRS and CDR2 is YFSETQ. This CDR3 has 15 residues. In DNA form, the CDR3 reads TGCGCCAGCAGCTTGGGCCCCAGGGGTAACTATGGCTACACCTTC. This gives the protein CASSLGPRGNYGYTF. Variable domain in full (rest from reference TRBV5-1 and TRBJ1-2): KAGVTQTPRYLIKTRGQQVTLSCSPISGHRSVSWYQQTPGQGLQFLFEYFSETQRNKGNFPGRFSGRQFSNSRSEMNVSTLELGDSALYLCASSLGPRGNYGYTFGSGTRLTVV.

A few counts support this clone. This chain uses TRBV15 with TRBJ1-5, with D unclear. Trimming cost V 3 bases and J 3 bases, with 3 bases left between them. The CDR3 has 12 residues. The germline V gene encodes CDR1 LNHNV and CDR2 YYDKDF (reference sequence). DNA for the CDR3: TGTGCCACCAGCAGTGACAATCAGCCCCAGCATTTT. It is translated as CATSSDNQPQHF.

This chain uses TRBV9 with TRBJ1-2; no definite D call. The CDR3 runs 15 residues. Germline assignment: CDR1 SGDLS and CDR2 YYNGEE. Trimming took 4 bases from V and 3 from J, leaving 16 bases between them. For the CDR3, the DNA is TGTGCCAGCAGCTATCGATACACTATCGACTATGGCTACACCTTC. Its protein is CASSYRYTIDYGYTF.

The V call is TRBV19, the J call TRBJ2-3; 11 nucleotides align to TRBD2. There are 18 residues in the CDR3. From germline, CDR1 is LNHDA and CDR2 SQIVND (reference sequence). Trimming removed 0 bases from V and 4 bases from J; junction bases left unmatched: 9. This CDR3 reads CASSIDLTSGSRPDTQYF. CDR3 sequence (DNA): TGTGCCAGTAGTATAGATCTAACTAGCGGGAGTAGGCCAGATACGCAGTATTTT. The full variable domain, completed using reference TRBV19 and TRBJ2-3, is DGGITQSPKYLFRKEGQNVTLSCEQNLNHDAMYWYRQDPGQGLRLIYYSQIVNDFQKGDIAEGYSVSREKKESFPLTVTSAQKNPTAFYLCASSIDLTSGSRPDTQYFGPGTRLTVL.

The V gene is TRBV11-3, the J gene TRBJ1-1, with D perhaps matching TRBD1 (5 bases). The CDR3 is 15 residues long. Germline CDR1 and CDR2: SGHNT and YENEEA. Trimming removed 6 bases at V and 5 bases at J, with 19 bases between. The CDR3 here is CASSISWAGGTEAFF. The CDR3 nucleotides read TGTGCCAGCAGTATAAGTTGGGCGGGGGGTACTGAAGCTTTCTTT. The full variable domain, completed using reference TRBV11-3 and TRBJ1-1, is EAGVVQSPRYKIIEKKQPVAFWCNPISGHNTLYWYLQNLGQGPELLIRYENEEAVDDSQLPKDRFSAERLKGVDSTLKIQPAELGDSAVYLCASSISWAGGTEAFFGQGTRLTVV.

V is TRBV6-5 and J is TRBJ2-7, with TRBD2 identical over 9 bases. V shed 2 bases and J 0 bases; nucleotides not matched to a gene: 2. Germline loops: CDR1 MNHEY, CDR2 SVGAGI. There are 15 residues in the CDR3. The CDR3 DNA reads TGTGCCAGCAGTTACCTAGCGGGGAGCTCCTACGAGCAGTACTTC. It codes for CASSYLAGSSYEQYF.

This chain connects TRBV20-1 to TRBJ2-5; D might be TRBD1 or TRBD2, each matching 5 bases. Germline CDR1 reads DFQATT; CDR2 reads SNEGSKA (reference sequence). V gave up 3 bases and J gave up 3 bases, with 5 bases separating them. This CDR3 is 11 amino acids long. In nucleotides, the CDR3 is TGCAGTGCTAGGGGGGAAGAGACCCAGTACTTC. This encodes CSARGEETQYF.

The chain is built from TRBV4-2 and TRBJ1-5; D is undetermined. Germline assignment: CDR1 LGHNA and CDR2 YNFKEQ. V was clipped by 0 bases and J by 2 bases, with 11 bases between them. The CDR3 has 16 residues. As DNA, the CDR3 is TGTGCCAGCAGCCAAGAGTTTAGCCAGGGCAATCAGCCCCAGCATTTT. It encodes CASSQEFSQGNQPQHF.

V usage is TRBV19 and J usage is TRBJ1-3; tentative D call: TRBD1 (5 bases). The germline V gene encodes CDR1 LNHDA and CDR2 SQIVND (reference sequence). V lost 8 bases, J lost 2 bases, and 13 bases lay in between. The length of the CDR3 is 14 residues. In nucleotides, the CDR3 is TGTGCCAGTTCGGAGGGGAACCCTGGAAACACCATATATTTT. Translation gives CASSEGNPGNTIYF.

The chain recombines TRBV2 with TRBJ1-6; 9 bases match TRBD1. This CDR3 has 16 amino acids. Germline assignment: CDR1 SNHLY and CDR2 FYNNEI. J gave up 5 bases and V 6 bases, and 8 bases lay outside the gene matches. CDR3 sequence reads: CASSVMGQGNNSPLHF. Here the CDR3 DNA reads TGTGCCAGCAGCGTAATGGGACAGGGAAATAATTCACCCCTCCACTTT.

The chain links TRBV2 to TRBJ2-1; TRBD2 matches 13 bases. This CDR3 has 19 amino acids. Germline V gives CDR1 SNHLY, CDR2 FYNNEI. The V gene end was trimmed by 3 bases and the J gene end by 0 bases; junction bases not matched to a gene: 8. CDR3 sequence (DNA): TGTGCCAGCAGTGACTCATTTGGACTAGCGGGGGACTCCTACAATGAGCAGTTCTTC. Protein: CASSDSFGLAGDSYNEQFF.

The V and J genes are TRBV24-1 and TRBJ1-1; D is unresolved. The V end lost 2 bases, the J end lost 8 bases, and 5 bases lay between the germline ends. The CDR3 loop spans 11 amino acids. CDR1 KGHDR and CDR2 SFDVKD come from the germline V gene. The CDR3 spells CATSDSGEAFF. The CDR3 nucleotides read TGTGCCACCAGTGATTCGGGCGAAGCTTTCTTT.

This clone was seen only once. The chain is built from TRBV27 and TRBJ2-7; D unclear. The length of the CDR3 is 14 residues. Germline V gene data show CDR1 as MNHEY and CDR2 as SMNVEV (reference sequence). V lost 2 bases and J 2 bases, leaving 10 bases between the germline ends. The CDR3 DNA follows: TGTGCCAGCAGTTTAGCGACAACCGCCTACGAGCAGTACTTC. Protein: CASSLATTAYEQYF.

The chain links TRBV4-2 to TRBJ2-4, with D possibly TRBD2 on 6 matching bases. Germline CDR1 reads LGHNA; CDR2 reads YNFKEQ. V was shortened by 4 bases and J by 6 bases, with 31 bases between the two germline ends. CDR3 length: 20 residues. The CDR3 bases are TGTGCCAGCAGCCCCACATGGCGAGGAGGGCAAGACCAACCGGGAAACATTCAGTACTTC. Encoded protein: CASSPTWRGGQDQPGNIQYF.